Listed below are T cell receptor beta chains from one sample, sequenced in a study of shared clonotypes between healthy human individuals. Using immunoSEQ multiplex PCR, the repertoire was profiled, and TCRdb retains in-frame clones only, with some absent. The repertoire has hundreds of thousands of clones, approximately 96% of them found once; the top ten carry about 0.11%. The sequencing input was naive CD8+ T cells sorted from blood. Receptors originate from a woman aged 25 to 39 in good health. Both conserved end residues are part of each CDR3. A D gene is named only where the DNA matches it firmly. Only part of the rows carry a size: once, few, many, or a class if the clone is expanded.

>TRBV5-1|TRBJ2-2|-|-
-
CASSLVSDFGPAELFF
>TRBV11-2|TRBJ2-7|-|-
TGTGCCAGCAGCTTATTTCCAGGGAACTACGAGCAGTACTTC
CASSLFPGNYEQYF
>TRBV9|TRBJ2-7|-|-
TGTGCCAGCAGCGTTGGGGTGAGCTCCTACGAGCAGTACTTC
CASSVGVSSYEQYF
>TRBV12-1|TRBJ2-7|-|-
TGTGCCAGCAGCATGGGGCTTTTGTCCTACGAGCAGTACTTC
CASSMGLLSYEQYF
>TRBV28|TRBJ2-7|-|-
TGTGCCAGTTTAGGCAAACTATCATACGAGCAGTACTTC
CASLGKLSYEQYF
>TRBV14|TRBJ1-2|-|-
TGTGCCAGCAGCCAAGGCCTCGGGGGGGGCCTGCTGCTTGGCTACACCTTC
CASSQGLGGGLLLGYTF
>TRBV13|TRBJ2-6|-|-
TGTGCCAGCAGCTCCTCGGCGCCCCCACCGACATCTGGGGCCAACGTCCTGACTTTC
CASSSSAPPPTSGANVLTF
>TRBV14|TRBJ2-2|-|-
TGTGCCAGCAGCCACCTAAGCACCGGGGAGCTGTTTTTT
CASSHLSTGELFF
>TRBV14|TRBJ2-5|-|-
TGTGCCAGCAGCCAAGGCGGGGTCGAAAGGACCCAGTACTTC
CASSQGGVERTQYF
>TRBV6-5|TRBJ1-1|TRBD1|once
TGTGCCAGCAGTAGGACAGGGAATGAAGCTTTCTTT
CASSRTGNEAFF
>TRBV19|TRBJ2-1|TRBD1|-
TGTGCCAGTAACCAGGGGGCGAAAAATGAGCAGTTCTTC
CASNQGAKNEQFF
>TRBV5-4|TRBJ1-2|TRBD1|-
TGTGCCAGCAGCCGGACAGGGGACTATGGCTACACCTTC
CASSRTGDYGYTF
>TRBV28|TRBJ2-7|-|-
TGTGCCAGCAGCCCCAGCGACCTCTCCTACGAGCAGTACTTC
CASSPSDLSYEQYF
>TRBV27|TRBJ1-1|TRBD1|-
TGTGCCAGCAGTCTTATAGACAGGGCTGAAGCTTTCTTT
CASSLIDRAEAFF
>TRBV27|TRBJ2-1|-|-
TGTGCCAGCGGTCCCGATGCTCTAGAGGTTTACAATGAGCAGTTCTTC
CASGPDALEVYNEQFF
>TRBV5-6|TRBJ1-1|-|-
TGTGCCAGCAGCTTGATAAGGGGCATGAACACTGAAGCTTTCTTT
CASSLIRGMNTEAFF
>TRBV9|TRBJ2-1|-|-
TGTGCCAGCAGCGCAAACCGCTACAATGAGCAGTTCTTC
CASSANRYNEQFF
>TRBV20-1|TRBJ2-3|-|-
TGCAGTGCTAGAGTCGTAGATACGCAGTATTTT
CSARVVDTQYF
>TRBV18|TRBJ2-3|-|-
TGTGCCAGCTCAACCTACGGAATGACAGATACGCAGTATTTT
CASSTYGMTDTQYF
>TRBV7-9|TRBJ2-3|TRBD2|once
TGTGCCAGCAGCTTAGCGGGGGGGAGCACAGATACGCAGTATTTT
CASSLAGGSTDTQYF
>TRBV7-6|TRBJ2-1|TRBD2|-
TGTGCCAGCAGCTTAGAGGTGGCTAGCGGGAGGTGGGTCACGGTCGATGAGCAGTTCTTC
CASSLEVASGRWVTVDEQFF
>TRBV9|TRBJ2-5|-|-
TGTGCCAGCAGCCCGTGGGGGGGCGTAGGGGAGACCCAGTACTTC
CASSPWGGVGETQYF
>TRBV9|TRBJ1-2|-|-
TGTGCCAGCAGCTTTAACTATGGCTACACCTTC
CASSFNYGYTF
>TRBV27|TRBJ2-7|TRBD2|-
TGTGCCAGCAGTTTATCTCCGGGCGGGAGGGTGTACGAGCAGTACTTC
CASSLSPGGRVYEQYF
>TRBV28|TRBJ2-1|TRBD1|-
TGTGCCAGCGCGGTGAGACAGGGCGCCTACAATGAGCAGTTCTTC
CASAVRQGAYNEQFF
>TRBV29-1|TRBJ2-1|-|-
TGCAGCGTGGGACGGACTGGTACCAATGAGCAGTTCTTC
CSVGRTGTNEQFF
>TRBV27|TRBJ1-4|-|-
TGTGCCAGCAGTTTCACCGGGGGGGGTGAAAAACTGTTTTTT
CASSFTGGGEKLFF
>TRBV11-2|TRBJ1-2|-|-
TGTGCCAGCAGCTTAGATTTGCTGGATGGCTACACCTTC
CASSLDLLDGYTF
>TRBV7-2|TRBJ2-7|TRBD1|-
TGTGCCAGCAGCACGACAGGGCCCCATTACGGCGAGCAGTACTTC
CASSTTGPHYGEQYF
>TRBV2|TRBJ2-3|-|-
TGTGCCAGCGGGCCTAGTGGGTATAATCCGCAGTATTTT
CASGPSGYNPQYF
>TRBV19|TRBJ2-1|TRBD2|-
TGTGCCAGTAGTATGACTAGCGGGACTTACAATGAGCAGTTCTTC
CASSMTSGTYNEQFF